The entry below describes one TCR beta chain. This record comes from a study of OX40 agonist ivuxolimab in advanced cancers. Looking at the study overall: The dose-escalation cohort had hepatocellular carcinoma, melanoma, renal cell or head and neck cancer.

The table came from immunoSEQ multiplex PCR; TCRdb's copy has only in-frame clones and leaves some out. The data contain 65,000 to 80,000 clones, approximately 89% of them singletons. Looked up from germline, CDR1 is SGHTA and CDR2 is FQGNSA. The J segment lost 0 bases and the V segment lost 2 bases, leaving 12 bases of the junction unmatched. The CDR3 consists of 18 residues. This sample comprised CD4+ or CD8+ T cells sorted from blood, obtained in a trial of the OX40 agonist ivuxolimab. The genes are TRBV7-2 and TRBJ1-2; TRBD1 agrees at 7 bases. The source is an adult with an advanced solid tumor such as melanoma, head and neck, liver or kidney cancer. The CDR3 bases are TGTGCCAGCAGCTTACAACCAAATCCGGGACAGTCTAACTATGGCTACACCTTC. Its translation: CASSLQPNPGQSNYGYTF.